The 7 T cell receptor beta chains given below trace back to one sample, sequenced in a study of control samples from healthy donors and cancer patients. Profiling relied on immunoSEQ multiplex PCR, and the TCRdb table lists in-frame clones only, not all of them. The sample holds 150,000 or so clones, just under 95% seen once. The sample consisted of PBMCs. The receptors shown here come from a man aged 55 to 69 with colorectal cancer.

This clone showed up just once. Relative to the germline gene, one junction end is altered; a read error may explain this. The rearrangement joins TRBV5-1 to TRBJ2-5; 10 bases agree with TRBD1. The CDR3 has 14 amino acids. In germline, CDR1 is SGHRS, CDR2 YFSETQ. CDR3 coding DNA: TGCGCCAGCACCTTGACAGGGGGCCTAAAGACCCAGTACTTC. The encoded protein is CASTLTGGLKTQYF. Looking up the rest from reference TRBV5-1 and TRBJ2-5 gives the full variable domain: KAGVTQTPRYLIKTRGQQVTLSCSPISGHRSVSWYQQTPGQGLQFLFEYFSETQRNKGNFPGRFSGRQFSNSRSEMNVSTLELGDSALYLCASTLTGGLKTQYFGPGTRLLVL.

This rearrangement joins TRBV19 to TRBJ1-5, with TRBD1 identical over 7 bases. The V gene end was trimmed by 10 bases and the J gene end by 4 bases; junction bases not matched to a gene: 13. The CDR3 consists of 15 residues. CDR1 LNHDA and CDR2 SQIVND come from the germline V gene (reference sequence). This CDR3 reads CATQDRRVANQPQHF. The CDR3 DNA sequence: TGTGCCACTCAGGACAGGCGGGTGGCTAATCAGCCCCAGCATTTT.

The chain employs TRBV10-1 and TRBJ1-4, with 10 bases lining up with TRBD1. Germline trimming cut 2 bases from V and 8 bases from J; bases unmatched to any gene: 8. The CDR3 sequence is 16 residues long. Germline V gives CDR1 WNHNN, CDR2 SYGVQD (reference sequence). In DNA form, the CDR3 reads TGCGCCAGCAGTGAGACCACCGGGACAGGGGTCGAAAAACTGTTTTTT. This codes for CASSETTGTGVEKLFF.

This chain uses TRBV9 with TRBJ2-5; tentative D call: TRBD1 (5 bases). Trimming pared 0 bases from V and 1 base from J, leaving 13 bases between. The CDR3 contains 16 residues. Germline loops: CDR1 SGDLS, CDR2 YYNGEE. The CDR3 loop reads CASSVEVGAPQETQYF. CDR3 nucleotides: TGTGCCAGCAGCGTAGAGGTAGGGGCCCCCCAAGAGACCCAGTACTTC.

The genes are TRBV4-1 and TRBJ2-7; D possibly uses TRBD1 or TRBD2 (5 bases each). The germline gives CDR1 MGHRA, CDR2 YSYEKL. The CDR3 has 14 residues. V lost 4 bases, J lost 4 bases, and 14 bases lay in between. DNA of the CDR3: TGCGCCAGCAGCCCAACATGGGGGTCTTACGAGCAGTACTTC. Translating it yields CASSPTWGSYEQYF.

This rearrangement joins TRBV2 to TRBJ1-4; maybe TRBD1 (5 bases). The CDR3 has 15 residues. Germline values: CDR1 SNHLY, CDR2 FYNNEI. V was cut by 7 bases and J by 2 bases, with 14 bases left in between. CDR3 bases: TGTGCCAGCACGAGGGACGGGCTCACTAATGAAAAACTGTTTTTT. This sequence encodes CASTRDGLTNEKLFF.

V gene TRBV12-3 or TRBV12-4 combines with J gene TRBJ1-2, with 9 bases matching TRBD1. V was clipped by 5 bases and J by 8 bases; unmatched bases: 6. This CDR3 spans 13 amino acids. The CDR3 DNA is TGTGCCAGCAGTGTACAGGGGGCTGAGGGCTACACCTTC. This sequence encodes CASSVQGAEGYTF.